This is a list of T cell receptor beta chains from one sample in a study of blood T cell repertoires in COVID-19. Libraries were prepared by immunoSEQ multiplex PCR; TCRdb keeps only in-frame clonotypes and omits some of them. This sample has more than 450,000 clones, with roughly 90% found just once. Sequenced material: PBMCs or T cells enriched from blood (not recorded which). The receptors here all came from a young woman who had recovered from COVID-19. CDR3s include the opening cysteine and the closing phenylalanine or tryptophan. Each record gives: clone size, J gene, V gene, CDR3 protein. Clone size is stated in some rows and not others, as once, few, many or a class when expanded.

-	TRBJ2-5	TRBV11-2	CASSLQAGRETQYF
-	TRBJ1-5	TRBV18	CASSPEDSSSNQPQHF
-	TRBJ1-2	TRBV6-5	CASSPEGQGYGYTF
-	TRBJ2-2	TRBV19	CASSLMQGPGELFF
-	TRBJ1-2	TRBV27	CASQARGHPFYGYTF
-	TRBJ1-6	TRBV18	CASSQDRGYEYSPLHF
-	TRBJ1-4	TRBV9	CASSVGGQFNEKLFF
-	TRBJ1-1	TRBV4-2	CASSQDSARGAFF
-	TRBJ1-5	TRBV19	CASDLGAGDNSNQPQHF
-	TRBJ2-3	TRBV5-1	CASSFMIVTSTDTQYF
-	TRBJ1-1	TRBV21-1	CASIEGEMNTEAFF
-	TRBJ2-2	TRBV5-1	CASSPGQGTGELFF
-	TRBJ2-5	TRBV27	CASSVGLGGRETQYF
few	TRBJ2-1	TRBV11-2	CASSLGQLSGGPSGQFF
-	TRBJ2-3	TRBV9	CASSPSLLAGGVSTDTQYF
-	TRBJ2-5	TRBV30	CAWRGLTYQETQYF
once	TRBJ2-1	TRBV27	CASSLSTVYNEQFF
-	TRBJ2-5	TRBV5-1	CASSFASLETQYF
-	TRBJ2-7	TRBV3-1/TRBV3-2	CASSSWTSGNSYEQYF
-	TRBJ2-5	TRBV5-1	CASSQDRFQETQYF
-	TRBJ1-6	TRBV5-1	CASSLAGGEDSSYNSPLHF
-	TRBJ1-2	TRBV30	CAYNLGGASNYGYTF
-	TRBJ1-1	TRBV5-1	CASSLQGNTEAFF
-	TRBJ2-1	TRBV6-5	CASSPGGSYNEQFF
-	TRBJ2-5	TRBV19	CASSIVAGGETQYF
-	TRBJ2-6	TRBV10-1	CASSESGRVSGANVLTF
-	TRBJ2-5	TRBV7-2	CASSKRGQETQYF
-	TRBJ1-1	TRBV5-1	CASSLAGVENTEAFF
once	TRBJ2-7	TRBV5-1	CARKTDRGLHEQYF
-	TRBJ1-2	TRBV7-2	CASSSISGTMDGYTF
-	TRBJ1-5	TRBV5-1	CASSLGPTDLRTQHF
-	TRBJ2-3	TRBV7-9	CASSLPLSGGADDTQYF
-	TRBJ2-1	TRBV6-2/TRBV6-3	CASSSGQGYNEQFF
-	TRBJ2-3	TRBV7-2	CASSPRDTQYF
-	TRBJ2-2	TRBV30	CAWGGTVNTGELFF
-	TRBJ1-2	TRBV12-3/TRBV12-4	CASSLRWRDGYTF
-	TRBJ1-6	TRBV6-2/TRBV6-3	CASSSLSYRENSPLHF
-	TRBJ2-5	TRBV2	CAGSGLPGTQYF
-	TRBJ2-2	TRBV5-6	CASSKPGQGTGELFF
-	TRBJ2-5	TRBV7-2	CASTRESGTQETQYF
-	TRBJ2-7	TRBV5-1	CASSTGAYEQYF
-	TRBJ2-7	TRBV2	CASSEAGGDLYEQYF